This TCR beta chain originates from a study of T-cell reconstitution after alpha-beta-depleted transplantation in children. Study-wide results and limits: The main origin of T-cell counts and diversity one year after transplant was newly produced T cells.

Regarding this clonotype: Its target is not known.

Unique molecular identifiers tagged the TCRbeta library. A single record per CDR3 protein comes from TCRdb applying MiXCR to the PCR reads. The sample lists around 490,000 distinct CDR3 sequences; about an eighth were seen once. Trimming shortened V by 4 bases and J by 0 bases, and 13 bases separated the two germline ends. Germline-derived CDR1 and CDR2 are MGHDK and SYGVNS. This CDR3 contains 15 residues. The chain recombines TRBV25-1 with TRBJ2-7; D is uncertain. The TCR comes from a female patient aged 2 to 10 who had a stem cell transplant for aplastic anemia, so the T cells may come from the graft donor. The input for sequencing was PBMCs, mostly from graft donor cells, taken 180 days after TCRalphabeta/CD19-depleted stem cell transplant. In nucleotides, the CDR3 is TGTGCCAGCAGTGCAGACTCGTGGGTCTCCTACGAGCAGTACTTC. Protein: CASSADSWVSYEQYF.